This T cell receptor beta chain was captured in a study of cytomegalovirus exposure and HLA in healthy donors. As for the study in general: Among approximately 390 genotyped donors, around 81% fell in the Caucasian-associated ancestry cluster. Points from the study as a whole: TCR beta sequences reportedly predicted most subjects' HLA-A and HLA-B alleles accurately.

With regard to this clone: Antigen unknown.

PCR involved 60 Vbeta and 13 Jbeta primers. Assay: immunoSEQ multiplex PCR; the TCRdb copy retains only in-frame clones and omits some. The profile shows around 100,000 clones, approximately 84% of them singletons. This TCR came from a woman under 30 in good health and CMV-seropositive. Sample: PBMCs.

CDR3 region: CASSFVAGADTQYF. In DNA form, the CDR3 reads TGTGCCAGCAGCTTCGTAGCGGGAGCAGATACGCAGTATTTT. The chain has TRBV13 and TRBJ2-3, with 9 nucleotides matching TRBD2. With V trimmed by 3 bases and J by 4 bases, 2 bases remained unmatched. Germline loops: CDR1 PRHDT, CDR2 FYEKMQ (reference sequence). The CDR3 sequence is 14 residues long.